The T cell receptor beta chain described here comes from a study of tumor-infiltrating lymphocytes in primary liver carcinoma. About the research overall: Tissue type made little difference to sample yields of roughly 3.5 to 8 million productive TCRbeta reads. Study-wide results and limits: Since the samples were bulk and unsorted, the CD4+ and CD8+ repertoires were not compared. Overlap between tumor regions exceeded overlap of tumor with adjacent tissue or blood.

A word on this clonotype: Its antigen is currently unknown.

For blood RNA, unsorted whole blood served as the source, and germline DNA was extracted too. A sample of approximately 4 milliliters of peripheral blood was taken before surgery. With around 520 ng total RNA as template and a constant-region primer, TCR beta cDNA was made. Three nested multiplex PCR rounds, a slightly modified ARM-PCR, produced the libraries for TCR beta. TCRdb recomputed calls from the multiplex PCR reads with MiXCR, one row per CDR3 protein. This table has 250,000 to 350,000 distinct CDR3 sequences, approximately 58% appearing once. This TCR was recovered from a young woman with primary liver carcinoma and hepatitis B virus infection. Source material: peripheral blood.

CDR3 region: CASSQEQGAGGEQFF. CDR3 in DNA: TGTGCCAGCAGCCAAGAACAGGGGGCCGGTGGTGAGCAGTTCTTC. The chain has TRBV14 and TRBJ2-1; 9 positions match TRBD1. The V gene's germline CDR1 is SGHDN and CDR2 FVKESK. The CDR3 contains 15 residues. V lost 0 bases and J lost 9; bases outside the gene matches: 6.